The TCR beta chain described here comes from a study of blood T cell repertoires in COVID-19 (dated by TCRdb to about 2020). Study-wide context: Collaborator samples came from the United States, Italy and Spain and covered acute and convalescent phases of COVID-19. The prospective study material was composed of cDNA or gDNA derived from T cells, B-cell-depleted T cells, or PBMCs. Subjects who had been exposed to COVID-19, were actively infected with it, or had recovered from it provided the deeply sampled blood TCRbeta repertoires that made up the dataset. The repertoires were released in a freely available public database intended as a resource for research on the immune response to SARS-CoV-2. Samples came from the ongoing ImmuneRACE study (first 160 participants) plus 1,254 subjects from 6 global collaborators. The sample metadata nearly always contained a de-identified subject ID, COVID-19 status, age in years and sex. HLA class I and class II types, where available, came from metadata supplied by the sample provider rather than from assay-based typing. Broader findings and caveats from the paper: The amount of clinical and demographic metadata varied by source and participant and was provided uncurated.

Deletion took 4 bases off V and 4 bases off J, with a span of 23 bases between the germline ends. The germline V gene gives CDR1 as LGHNA and CDR2 as YNFKEQ. Its CDR3 holds 18 amino acids, cysteine through phenylalanine. The entry retains the CDR3 DNA only, 54 bases that are in frame from base 1. Whole blood was collected in K2EDTA tubes by collaborating institutions according to the institutions' own protocols. For TCRbeta analysis, collaborators shipped samples in one of three forms: frozen whole blood, isolated PBMCs, or DNA extracted from either of those sample types. TCRbeta CDR3 regions were amplified from genomic DNA using the immunoSEQ Assay, a bias-controlled multiplex PCR. The published analysis was carried out like this. The number of nucleated cells in each sample was estimated from the amplification of reference gene primers within the assay. Sequence reads were collapsed and filtered to measure the absolute abundance of every unique TCRbeta CDR3 rearrangement. For each sample, productive Simpson clonality was calculated as the square root of Simpson's diversity index over productive rearrangements. The clones in this table, taken by TCRdb from immuneACCESS, are in-frame only. Not every clone is retained; where verified, under half of the shortfall comes from an unresolved V gene, and the cause of the rest is unknown. That table supplies the V and J calls and clone size; D and trimming were determined from the DNA. This sample is represented by a few hundred thousand clones; around 85% of them were singletons. The ten largest clones add up to roughly 6.3% of the sample.

About this clone: Its binding antigen is unknown. Per-base quality was not reported, and no clone a single base away is much larger than it.

The chain is assembled from TRBV4-2 and TRBJ1-5; the best D guess is TRBD1, with 5 bases matching. The source is a man aged 60-69 years with acute or convalescent COVID-19. Sequenced input: peripheral blood. The DNA sequence is as follows: TGTGCCAGCAGCCCAAGAGGGGAGGCCCGGGGAGCAAATCAGCCCCAGCATTTT. This gives the protein CASSPRGEARGANQPQHF.